This is a list of T cell receptor beta chains from one sample in a study of blood T cells in healthy people across ages. TCRdb redid the calling of the 5' RACE reads with MiXCR, one entry per CDR3 protein. The sample records some 900,000 distinct CDR3 sequences, roughly 43% being singletons. Sequenced material: blood. Receptors were obtained from a man aged 25-45 years in good health. CDR3s include the opening cysteine and the closing phenylalanine or tryptophan. Fields, in order: J gene, V gene, CDR3 protein.

j_gene: NA; v_gene: TRBV6-4; CDR3aa: CASSRKPGETQYF
j_gene: TRBJ2-1; v_gene: TRBV7-8; CDR3aa: CASSLGLAGIVHEQFF
j_gene: TRBJ1-1; v_gene: TRBV7-2; CDR3aa: CASSSGPDTEAFF
j_gene: TRBJ2-3; v_gene: TRBV6-2/TRBV6-3; CDR3aa: CASKGGPVTDTQYF
j_gene: TRBJ2-5; v_gene: TRBV4-1; CDR3aa: CASSQDPYTEQYF
j_gene: TRBJ1-1; v_gene: TRBV15; CDR3aa: CATSNHKNTEAFF
j_gene: TRBJ2-7; v_gene: TRBV4-1; CDR3aa: CASSHQGQGAHNEQYF
j_gene: TRBJ1-2; v_gene: TRBV7-2; CDR3aa: CASSPRQGGGYGYTF
j_gene: TRBJ1-2; v_gene: TRBV20-1; CDR3aa: CSARRTNYGYTF
j_gene: NA; v_gene: TRBV29-1; CDR3aa: CSVEGGREGLWETQYF
j_gene: TRBJ1-4; v_gene: TRBV20-1; CDR3aa: CSAGDSGGSVRGKLFF
j_gene: TRBJ2-3; v_gene: TRBV3-1; CDR3aa: CASSQVVLQGTQYF
j_gene: TRBJ2-3; v_gene: TRBV11-3; CDR3aa: CASSFSGGDTPTQYF
j_gene: TRBJ2-1; v_gene: TRBV28; CDR3aa: CASRGGSPFF
j_gene: TRBJ2-3; v_gene: TRBV3-1; CDR3aa: CASRDRSTDTQYF
j_gene: TRBJ2-3; v_gene: TRBV2; CDR3aa: CARPTSGRIADTQYF
j_gene: TRBJ2-1; v_gene: TRBV20-1; CDR3aa: CSAEGLRVYNEQFF
j_gene: TRBJ2-7; v_gene: TRBV27; CDR3aa: CASAGGSSYEQYF
j_gene: TRBJ2-6; v_gene: TRBV4-3; CDR3aa: CASSWTSNVLTF
j_gene: TRBJ2-7; v_gene: TRBV6-5; CDR3aa: CASSYGQGRGYEQYF
j_gene: TRBJ1-4; v_gene: TRBV7-7; CDR3aa: CASSLGATGGPNEKLFF
j_gene: TRBJ2-7; v_gene: TRBV30; CDR3aa: CAWSSGQGVEQYF
j_gene: TRBJ2-4; v_gene: TRBV29-1; CDR3aa: CSVELAKNIQYF
j_gene: TRBJ1-4; v_gene: TRBV20-1; CDR3aa: CSASSQGYEKLFF
j_gene: TRBJ1-4; v_gene: TRBV3-1; CDR3aa: CASSQDPRAEEKLFF
j_gene: TRBJ2-6; v_gene: TRBV27; CDR3aa: CAVGSLASGANVLTF
j_gene: TRBJ2-5; v_gene: TRBV20-1; CDR3aa: CSARVLKVGGETQYF
j_gene: TRBJ2-3; v_gene: TRBV12-3/TRBV12-4; CDR3aa: CASSLSLAGGHADTEYF
j_gene: TRBJ2-5; v_gene: TRBV28; CDR3aa: CASSLPGYVNEQYF
j_gene: TRBJ2-1; v_gene: TRBV29-1; CDR3aa: CSVVGGGVVNEQFF
j_gene: TRBJ1-6; v_gene: TRBV6-6; CDR3aa: CASIISSTYNSPLHF
j_gene: TRBJ1-5; v_gene: TRBV7-2; CDR3aa: CASSTGQPNQPRHF
j_gene: TRBJ1-1; v_gene: TRBV24-1; CDR3aa: CATSDGFGGTEAFF
j_gene: TRBJ1-1; v_gene: TRBV6-2/TRBV6-3; CDR3aa: CASSWREQEAFF
j_gene: TRBJ2-3; v_gene: TRBV5-1; CDR3aa: CASSLTGGSPDTQYF
j_gene: TRBJ2-1; v_gene: TRBV6-2/TRBV6-3; CDR3aa: CASSLQNNEQFF
j_gene: TRBJ2-3; v_gene: TRBV6-1; CDR3aa: CASSERDRRDTQYF
j_gene: TRBJ1-1; v_gene: TRBV7-9; CDR3aa: CASSQDVLFEAFF
j_gene: TRBJ1-4; v_gene: TRBV5-1; CDR3aa: CASSFSYESNEKLFF
j_gene: TRBJ2-3; v_gene: TRBV9; CDR3aa: CASSAWDRSTDTQYF
j_gene: TRBJ1-4; v_gene: TRBV10-3; CDR3aa: CAISNRGEKLFF
j_gene: NA; v_gene: TRBV9; CDR3aa: CASSGTSGGRYEQYF
j_gene: TRBJ2-7; v_gene: TRBV3-1; CDR3aa: CASSQASGGDNEQYF
j_gene: TRBJ1-5; v_gene: TRBV27; CDR3aa: CASSLESYRPQHF
j_gene: TRBJ2-3; v_gene: TRBV24-1; CDR3aa: CATQTGGRNTDTQYF
j_gene: TRBJ1-1; v_gene: TRBV30; CDR3aa: CAWSLEGRGTEAFF
j_gene: TRBJ1-5; v_gene: TRBV20-1; CDR3aa: CSARESGGLNQPQHF
j_gene: TRBJ2-3; v_gene: TRBV7-9; CDR3aa: CASSSWGGSKDTQYF
j_gene: TRBJ2-6; v_gene: TRBV11-2; CDR3aa: CASRRPAGAGANVLTF
j_gene: TRBJ2-1; v_gene: TRBV21-1; CDR3aa: CVSSKVLAHNEQFF
j_gene: TRBJ2-4; v_gene: TRBV3-1; CDR3aa: CASSQDRGRWAKNIQYF
j_gene: TRBJ2-1; v_gene: TRBV5-6; CDR3aa: CASSWGQGVSYNEQFF
j_gene: TRBJ2-4; v_gene: TRBV11-2; CDR3aa: CASSSLTEGEQYF
j_gene: TRBJ2-4; v_gene: TRBV12-3/TRBV12-4; CDR3aa: CASNMEWENIQYF